Included here is one T cell receptor (beta chain) sequence, with context. UMI-labeled 5' RACE was used, and it produced the TCR beta libraries. TCRdb re-analyzed the 5' RACE reads; it lists each CDR3 protein once, without DNA. The table lists over 5,500 distinct CDR3 sequences, with less than 20% in the top ten. CDR1 LNHDA and CDR2 SQIVND come from the germline V gene (reference sequence). CDR3 length: 18 amino acids. The sample originates from a study of human CD8 memory T cell subsets. The authors defined TPEX cells as CCR7+ PD-1+ TIGIT+ early memory CD8+ T cells carrying exhausted-like traits. From buffy coats of healthy donors, the PBMC were obtained. It was negative magnetic separation that enriched the total CD8+ T cells. The starting material, duplicate vials of roughly 140,000 sorted CD8+ T cells per subset, provided the RNA.

V and J are TRBV19 and TRBJ1-2; checking the TCRdb D call of TRBD1 is not possible without DNA. The clonotype was recovered from a human donor in good health. Sample: CD8+ T cells from PBMCs. The CDR3 region is CASSMLYIEGGIPDGYTF.